Shown below are 2 T cell receptor beta chains from a single sample sequenced in a study of blood T cell repertoires in COVID-19. The table came from immunoSEQ multiplex PCR; TCRdb's copy has only in-frame clones and leaves some out. Of approximately 210,000 clones listed, less than 90% are singletons. Sequenced sample: peripheral blood. The receptors come from a woman at least 80 years old with COVID-19, enrolled during active disease.

This clone was counted a few times. This sequence joins TRBV18 and TRBJ2-7, with D maybe TRBD1 (6 bases). Germline V gene data show CDR1 as KGHSH and CDR2 as LQKENI. The V end was cut by 4 bases, the J end by 1 base, with 11 bases between. This CDR3 contains 14 residues. The CDR3 DNA reads TGTGCCAGCTCACGAGGGGGTCAATCCTACGAGCAGTACTTC. Translation gives CASSRGGQSYEQYF.

The chain couples TRBV25-1 to TRBJ1-5; D ambiguous. CDR3 size: 13 residues. V lost 3 bases and J 3 bases, leaving 6 bases between the germline ends. Per the germline V gene, CDR1 is MGHDK and CDR2 is SYGVNS. The CDR3, as DNA: TGTGCCAGCAGTGACGGTTTCAATCAGCCCCAGCATTTT. Its translation: CASSDGFNQPQHF.